This T cell receptor beta chain was observed in a study of CD4 and CD8 cells across lung adenocarcinoma regions. The patients had localized lung adenocarcinoma, a non-small cell subtype. The table lists this clonotype with a count of one. Its ends do not fully match the called genes, so a read error is possible. From the PCR reads, TCRdb called clonotypes with MiXCR, one entry per CDR3 protein. The table shows 7,500 to 8,000 distinct CDR3 sequences, with over 50% occurring only once. Germline values: CDR1 MNHEY, CDR2 SMNVEV (reference sequence). This CDR3 contains 13 residues. The sequencing input was CD4+ T cells from the center of a lung tumor. The chain carries TRBV27 and TRBJ2-4, with 9 bases matching TRBD1. This clonotype was obtained from a female donor with lung adenocarcinoma. The CD4 and CD8 labels of this study may be unreliable. The CDR3 protein is CASSLTGGYEQLF. In nucleotides, the CDR3 is TGTGCCAGCAGTTTAACAGGGGGCTACGAGCAGCTCTTC.